This T cell receptor (beta chain) is drawn from a study of vaccination effects on CD4 cells after COVID-19. Using viral peptide pools, the ViraFEST assay grew out antigen-specific CD4+ T cells prior to sequencing. With roughly 10 days of culture completed, CD4+ T cells were isolated. The participants, recipients of two vaccine doses, got either BNT162b2 or mRNA-1273. Trimming took 6 bases from V and 6 from J, leaving 25 bases between them. Germline V lookup: CDR1 SGHRS, CDR2 YFSETQ. The CDR3 spans 17 residues. For this clone: Antigen specificity is unknown.

Method: immunoSEQ multiplex PCR; TCRdb's copy keeps in-frame clones and lacks some. The table shows tens of thousands of clones, with roughly two thirds occurring only once. The rearrangement joins TRBV5-1 to TRBJ2-1; possibly TRBD2 for D (6 bases). This receptor was taken from a human donor who received a COVID-19 vaccine. The starting material was CD4+ T cells from PBMCs cultured with HCoV-229E spike peptides, obtained after COVID-19 vaccination. CDR3 sequence reads: CASNNGFLGGMLNEQFF. The CDR3 bases are TGCGCCAGCAACAACGGATTCTTGGGAGGTATGCTCAATGAGCAGTTCTTC.